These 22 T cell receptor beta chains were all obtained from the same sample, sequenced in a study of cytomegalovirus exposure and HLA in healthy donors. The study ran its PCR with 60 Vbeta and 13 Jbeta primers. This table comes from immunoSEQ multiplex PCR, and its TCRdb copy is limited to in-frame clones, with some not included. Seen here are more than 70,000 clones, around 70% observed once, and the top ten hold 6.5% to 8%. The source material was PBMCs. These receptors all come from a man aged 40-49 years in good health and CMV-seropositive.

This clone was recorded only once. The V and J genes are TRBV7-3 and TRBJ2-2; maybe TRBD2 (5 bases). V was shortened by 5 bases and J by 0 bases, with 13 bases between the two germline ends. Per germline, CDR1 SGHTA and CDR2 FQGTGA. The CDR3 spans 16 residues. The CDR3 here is CASSLLDYANTGELFF. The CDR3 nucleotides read TGTGCCAGCAGCCTCCTCGACTACGCGAACACCGGGGAGCTGTTTTTT.

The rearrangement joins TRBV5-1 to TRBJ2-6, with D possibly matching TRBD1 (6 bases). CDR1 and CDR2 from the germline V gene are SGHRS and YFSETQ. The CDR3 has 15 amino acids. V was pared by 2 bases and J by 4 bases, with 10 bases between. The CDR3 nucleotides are TGCGCCAGCAGCTTACAGGGAGCCGGGGCCAACGTCCTGACTTTC. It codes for CASSLQGAGANVLTF. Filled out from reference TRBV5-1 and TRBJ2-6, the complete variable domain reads KAGVTQTPRYLIKTRGQQVTLSCSPISGHRSVSWYQQTPGQGLQFLFEYFSETQRNKGNFPGRFSGRQFSNSRSEMNVSTLELGDSALYLCASSLQGAGANVLTFGAGSRLTVL.

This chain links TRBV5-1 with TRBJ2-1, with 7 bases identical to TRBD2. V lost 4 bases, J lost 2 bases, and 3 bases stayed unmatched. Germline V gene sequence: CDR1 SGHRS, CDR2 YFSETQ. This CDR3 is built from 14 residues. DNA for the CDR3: TGCGCCAGCAGCCGTAGCGGGCCCTACAATGAGCAGTTCTTC. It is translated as CASSRSGPYNEQFF.

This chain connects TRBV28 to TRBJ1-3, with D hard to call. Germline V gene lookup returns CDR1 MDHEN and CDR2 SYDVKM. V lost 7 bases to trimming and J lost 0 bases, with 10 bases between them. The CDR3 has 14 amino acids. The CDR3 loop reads CASKEGHSGNTIYF. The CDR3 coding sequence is TGTGCCAGCAAAGAGGGCCACTCTGGAAACACCATATATTTT. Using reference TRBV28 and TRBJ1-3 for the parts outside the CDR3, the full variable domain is DVKVTQSSRYLVKRTGEKVFLECVQDMDHENMFWYRQDPGLGLRLIYFSYDVKMKEKGDIPEGYSVSREKKERFSLILESASTNQTSMYLCASKEGHSGNTIYFGEGSWLTVV.

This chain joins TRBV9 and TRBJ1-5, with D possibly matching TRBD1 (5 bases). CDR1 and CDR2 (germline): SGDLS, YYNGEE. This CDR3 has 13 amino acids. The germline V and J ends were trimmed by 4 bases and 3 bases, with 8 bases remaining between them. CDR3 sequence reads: CASSQGSNQPQHF. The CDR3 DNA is TGTGCCAGCAGCCAGGGCTCCAATCAGCCCCAGCATTTT.

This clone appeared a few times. The DNA for the CDR3 is TGCGCCAGCAGCTCCGGACAACTTGAAGAGACCCAGTACTTC. It specifies CASSSGQLEETQYF. This chain joins TRBV5-1 and TRBJ2-5, with a possible D match to TRBD1 (5 bases). Per germline, CDR1 SGHRS and CDR2 YFSETQ. The CDR3 has 14 residues. V gave up 3 bases and J gave up 3 bases, with 12 bases separating them.

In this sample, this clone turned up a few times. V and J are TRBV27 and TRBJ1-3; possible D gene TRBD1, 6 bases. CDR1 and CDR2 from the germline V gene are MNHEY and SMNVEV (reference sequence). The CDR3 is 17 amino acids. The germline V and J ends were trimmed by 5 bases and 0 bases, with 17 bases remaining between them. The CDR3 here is CASSPYGQIYSGNTIYF. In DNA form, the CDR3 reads TGTGCCAGCAGTCCATATGGACAGATCTACTCTGGAAACACCATATATTTT.

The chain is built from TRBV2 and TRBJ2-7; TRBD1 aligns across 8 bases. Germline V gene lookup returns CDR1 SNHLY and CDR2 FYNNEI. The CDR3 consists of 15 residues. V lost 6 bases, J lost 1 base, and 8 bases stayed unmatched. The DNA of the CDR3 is TGTGCCAGCAGCAGAGGACAGGGCGGATCCTACGAGCAGTACTTC. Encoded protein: CASSRGQGGSYEQYF.

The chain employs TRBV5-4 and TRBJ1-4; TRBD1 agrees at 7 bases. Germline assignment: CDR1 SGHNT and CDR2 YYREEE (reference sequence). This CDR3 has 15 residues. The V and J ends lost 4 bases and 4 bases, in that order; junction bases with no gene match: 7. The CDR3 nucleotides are TGTGCCAGCAGCCACCAGGGGGGAATTAATGAAAAACTGTTTTTT. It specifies CASSHQGGINEKLFF.

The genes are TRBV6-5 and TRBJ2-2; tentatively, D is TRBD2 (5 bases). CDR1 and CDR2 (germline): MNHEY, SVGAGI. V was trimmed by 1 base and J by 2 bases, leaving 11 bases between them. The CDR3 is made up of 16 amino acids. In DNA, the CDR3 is TGTGCCAGCAGTTACTGGGCGGGTCCTAACACCGGGGAGCTGTTTTTT. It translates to CASSYWAGPNTGELFF.

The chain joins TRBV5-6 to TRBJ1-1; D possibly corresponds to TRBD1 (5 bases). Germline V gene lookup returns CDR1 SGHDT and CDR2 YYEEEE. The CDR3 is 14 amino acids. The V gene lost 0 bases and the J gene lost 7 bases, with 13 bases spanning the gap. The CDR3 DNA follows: TGTGCCAGCAGCTTGGACAGGACCACTGGTGAAGCTTTCTTT. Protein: CASSLDRTTGEAFF.

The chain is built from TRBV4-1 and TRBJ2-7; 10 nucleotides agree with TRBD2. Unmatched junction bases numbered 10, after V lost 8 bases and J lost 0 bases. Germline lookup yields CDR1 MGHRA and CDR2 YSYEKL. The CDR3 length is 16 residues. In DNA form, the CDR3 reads TGCGCCAGCGCAGGGGGGCTAGCGGGAGTCTCCTACGAGCAGTACTTC. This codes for CASAGGLAGVSYEQYF.

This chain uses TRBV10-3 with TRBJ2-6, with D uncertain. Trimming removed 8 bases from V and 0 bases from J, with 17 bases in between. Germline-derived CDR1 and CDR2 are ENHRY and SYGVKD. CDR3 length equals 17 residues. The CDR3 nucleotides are TGTGCCATCCCGGCCTCCTTACGCGGCTCTGGGGCCAACGTCCTGACTTTC. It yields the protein CAIPASLRGSGANVLTF.

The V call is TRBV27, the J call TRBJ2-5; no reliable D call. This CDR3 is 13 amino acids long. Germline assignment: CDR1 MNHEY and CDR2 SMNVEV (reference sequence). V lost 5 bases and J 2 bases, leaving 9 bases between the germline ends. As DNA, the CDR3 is TGTGCCAGCAGTAAAACCAGGCAAGAGACCCAGTACTTC. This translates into CASSKTRQETQYF.

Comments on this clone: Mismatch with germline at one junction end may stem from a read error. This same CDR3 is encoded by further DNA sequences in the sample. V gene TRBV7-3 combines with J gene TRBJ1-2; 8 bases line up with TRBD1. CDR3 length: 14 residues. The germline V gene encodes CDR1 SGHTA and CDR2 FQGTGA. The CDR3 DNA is TGTGCTAGCAGCTTAGACAGGGGCCGAGGGGGCTACACCTTC. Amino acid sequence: CASSLDRGRGGYTF.

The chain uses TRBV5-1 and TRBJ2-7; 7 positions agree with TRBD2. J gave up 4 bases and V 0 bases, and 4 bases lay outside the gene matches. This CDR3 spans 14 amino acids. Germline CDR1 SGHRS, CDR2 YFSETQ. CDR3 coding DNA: TGCGCCAGCAGCTTGGGACTAGCAGTGTACGAGCAGTACTTC. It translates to CASSLGLAVYEQYF.

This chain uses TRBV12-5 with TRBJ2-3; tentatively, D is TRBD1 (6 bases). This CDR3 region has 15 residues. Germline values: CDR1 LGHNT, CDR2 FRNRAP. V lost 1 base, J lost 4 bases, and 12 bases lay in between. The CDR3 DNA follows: TGTGCTAGTGGTTTGGGGGGGCGGGTGGCAGATACGCAGTATTTT. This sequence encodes CASGLGGRVADTQYF.

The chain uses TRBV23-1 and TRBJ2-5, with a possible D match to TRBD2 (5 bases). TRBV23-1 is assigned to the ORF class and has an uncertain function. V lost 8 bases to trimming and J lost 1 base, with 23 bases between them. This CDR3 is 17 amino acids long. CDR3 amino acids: CASPPERRGRLQETQYF. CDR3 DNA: TGCGCCAGCCCCCCCGAGCGGAGAGGAAGACTCCAAGAGACCCAGTACTTC.

The CDR3 sequence is CASSLTGTSGNIQYF. The CDR3 nucleotides read TGTGCCAGCAGCCTCACAGGGACTAGCGGTAACATTCAGTACTTC. The V gene is TRBV11-2, the J gene TRBJ2-4; TRBD2 aligns across 11 bases. The V gene end was trimmed by 5 bases and the J gene end by 7 bases; junction bases not matched to a gene: 7. Germline CDR1 and CDR2: SGHAT and FQNNGV. This CDR3 contains 15 residues.

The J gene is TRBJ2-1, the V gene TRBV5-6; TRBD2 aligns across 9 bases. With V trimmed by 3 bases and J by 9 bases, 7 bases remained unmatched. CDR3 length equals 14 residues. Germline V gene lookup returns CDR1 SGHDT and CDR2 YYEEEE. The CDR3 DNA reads TGTGCCAGCAGCTGGGCTAGCGGGATGGCTGAGCAGTTCTTC. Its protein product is CASSWASGMAEQFF.

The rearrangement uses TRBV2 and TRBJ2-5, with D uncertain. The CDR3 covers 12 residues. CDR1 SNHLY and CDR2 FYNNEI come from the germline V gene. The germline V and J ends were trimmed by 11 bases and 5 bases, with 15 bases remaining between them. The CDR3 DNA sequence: TGTGCCCCCGGAGATTCCCTCGAGACCCAGTACTTC. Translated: CAPGDSLETQYF.

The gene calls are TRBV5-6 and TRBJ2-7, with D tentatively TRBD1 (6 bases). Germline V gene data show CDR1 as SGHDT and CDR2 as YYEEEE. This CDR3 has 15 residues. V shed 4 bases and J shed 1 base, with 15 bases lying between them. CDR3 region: CASSPTTDSSYEQYF. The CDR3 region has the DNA TGTGCCAGCAGCCCAACAACGGACAGTTCCTACGAGCAGTACTTC.